The entry below gives a single T cell receptor beta chain sequence along with its context. The identical CDR3 is also encoded by other nucleotide sequences in the sample. Using immunoSEQ multiplex PCR, the repertoire was profiled, and TCRdb retains in-frame clones only, with some absent. The table shows approximately 600,000 clones, with 95% occurring only once. It was CD45RO-negative cells, positively selected for CCR7, that made up naive CD8 cells, with terminally differentiated effector memory CD45RA+ cells excluded. This entry belongs to a study of shared clonotypes between healthy human individuals. The germline V gene encodes CDR1 MDHEN and CDR2 SYDVKM. The CDR3 totals 14 residues.

The chain combines TRBV28 with TRBJ2-5; D unresolved. The J call may be incorrect, as the DNA end agrees better with TRBJ2-7. The TCR sequence derives from a woman in her twenties or thirties in good health. Sequenced sample: naive CD8+ T cells sorted from blood. In nucleotides, the CDR3 is TGTGCCAGCAGTTTTGGACGGAGTTCATACGAGCAGTACTTC. Protein sequence: CASSFGRSSYEQYF.